The T cell receptor beta chain under discussion was sequenced for a study of blood T cells in healthy people across ages (dated by TCRdb to between 2014 and 2017). At the level of the whole study: In model experiments, template switching captured about one uniquely barcoded TCR beta cDNA molecule for every two T cells. Age-related changes in TCR beta repertoire diversity were measured in the study by deep sequencing normalized with unique cDNA molecular identifiers. Four age groups were formed from the donors: young (average approximately 17 years), middle-aged (approximately 42), aged (about 62) and long-lived (about 75). To avoid experimental bias, donors of different ages were distributed randomly across sequencing lanes. The study analyzed two additional independent replicas of 1 million unique cDNA reads from the same blood draw for two donors, one aged 18 to 29 and one aged 80 or older. Overall study outcomes, separate from this receptor: As age increased, observed TCR beta diversity per million T cells dropped in a roughly linear way, and a significant reduction was already evident by age about 40. Observed TCR beta diversity correlated strongly with the percentage of naive T cells measured by flow cytometry. Because the CMV infection status of the donors was unknown, age-related changes in expanded clonotypes may potentially have been confounded. Compared with the aged group, the long-lived group had more naive CD4+ T cells, fewer expanded clones and increased TCR diversity, a pattern suggesting age selection. Conclusive comparison of naive and antigen-experienced compartments was prevented by the profiling of bulk unsorted PBMCs. Estimates of total diversity based on one million sequenced T cells were regarded as lower bounds and as underestimates.

V was cut back by 6 bases and J by 9 bases, leaving a gap of 12 bases between them. CDR1 and CDR2, per the germline V gene (reference sequence), are SEHNR and FQNEAQ. From the cysteine up to the phenylalanine, the CDR3 has a length of 12 residues. CDR3 DNA is the only sequence kept; it has 36 bases, read in frame from the first base. The library was obtained by 5' RACE. TCRdb lists the instrument as Illumina HiSeq 2500. A second PCR of roughly 7 to 11 cycles was performed with a sample-barcoded 5' primer and a J-beta primer mix. A unique molecular identifier was introduced onto each TCR beta cDNA molecule by a template-switch 5' adaptor carrying 12 random nucleotides. Each sample yielded at least 3 million CDR3-containing paired-end reads. The Mint cDNA synthesis kit, primed by a TRBC-specific oligonucleotide, was used to synthesize first-strand cDNA from all RNA. Following uracil-DNA glycosylase treatment, a first 18-cycle PCR with universal primers M1SS and BC2_uni_R was performed on all cDNA. As for the original processing: Each sample was normalized by randomly selecting 1 million high-quality reads, each carrying a distinct molecular identifier. Reads sharing molecular identifiers were discarded rather than binned into consensus sequences. MiTCR, with a Q25 quality threshold and the strictest error-elimination algorithm, was used for CDR3 identification, clonotype clustering and error correction. A nonparametric unseen species model with Euler transformation was used to estimate a lower bound on total TCR beta diversity. The raw public reads went through TCRdb reprocessing: fastp at Q25, MiXCR clone calling, in-frame beta chains kept. Rows with one shared CDR3 protein collapse into an entry with the most common genes and DNA. The V and J calls were determined by TCRdb, not by the authors. For this sample there are more than 1 million distinct CDR3 sequences; 45% appear just once. The ten top clones hold 15% to 20% of the sample.

Donors were a few dozen systemically healthy Caucasian individuals from Russia aged 6 to 90 years. Around 9.7 milliliters of peripheral blood were collected from each donor into EDTA-treated Vacutainer tubes. Ficoll-Paque density-gradient centrifugation was used to isolate PBMCs, with at least 6.5 million per sample. Total RNA, at least 6 micrograms per sample, was extracted from PBMCs with Trizol reagent. Naive CD45RAhigh/CD27high T cell percentages were measured by flow cytometry on a PBMC aliquot from every donor. Regarding this clonotype: The clone's antigen remains unknown. No much larger clone is present one base from it, and per-base qualities are unavailable.

The sequence was obtained from a woman aged 55 to 70 in good health. This receptor chain uses TRBV7-9 and TRBJ2-1; the D gene remains uncertain. Sequenced input: blood. The sequenced DNA is TGTGCCAGCAGGGATTTGGAGATTGAGCAGTTCTTC. This is translated as CASRDLEIEQFF.